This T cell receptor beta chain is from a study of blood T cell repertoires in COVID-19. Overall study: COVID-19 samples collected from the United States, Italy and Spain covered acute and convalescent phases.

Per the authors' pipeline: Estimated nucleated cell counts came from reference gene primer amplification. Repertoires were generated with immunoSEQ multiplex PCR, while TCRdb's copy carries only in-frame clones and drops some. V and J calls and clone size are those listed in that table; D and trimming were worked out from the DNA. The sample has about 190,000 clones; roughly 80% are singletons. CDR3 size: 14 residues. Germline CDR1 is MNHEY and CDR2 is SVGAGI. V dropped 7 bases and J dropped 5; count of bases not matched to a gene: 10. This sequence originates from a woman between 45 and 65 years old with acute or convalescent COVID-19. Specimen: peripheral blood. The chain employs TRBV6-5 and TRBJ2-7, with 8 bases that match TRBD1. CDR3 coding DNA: TGTGCCAGCAACTCGAACAGGGGGACCCACGAGCAGTACTTC. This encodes CASNSNRGTHEQYF.